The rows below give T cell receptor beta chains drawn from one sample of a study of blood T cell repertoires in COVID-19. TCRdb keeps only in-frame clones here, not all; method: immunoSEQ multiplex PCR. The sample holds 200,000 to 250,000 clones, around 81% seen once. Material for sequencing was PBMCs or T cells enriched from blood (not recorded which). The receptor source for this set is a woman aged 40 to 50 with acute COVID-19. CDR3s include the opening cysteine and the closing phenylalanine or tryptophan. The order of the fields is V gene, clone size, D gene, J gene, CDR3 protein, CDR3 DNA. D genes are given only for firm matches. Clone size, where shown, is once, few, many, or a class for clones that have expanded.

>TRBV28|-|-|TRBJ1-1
CASSYGRSNTEAFF
TGTGCCAGCAGTTATGGGCGCTCGAACACTGAAGCTTTCTTT
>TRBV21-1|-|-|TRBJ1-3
CASSVRPTNRGNTIYF
TGTGCCAGCAGCGTCCGCCCCACCAACAGAGGAAACACCATATATTTT
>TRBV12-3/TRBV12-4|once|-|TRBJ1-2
CASSGQFYGYTF
TGTGCCAGCAGTGGACAGTTCTATGGCTACACCTTC
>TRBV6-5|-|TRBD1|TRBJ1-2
CASSYSSQGVDGYTF
TGTGCCAGCAGTTACTCGTCCCAGGGGGTGGATGGCTACACCTTC
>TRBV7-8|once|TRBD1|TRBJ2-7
CASSLTDRGYEQYF
TGTGCCAGCAGCTTAACGGACAGGGGCTACGAGCAGTACTTC
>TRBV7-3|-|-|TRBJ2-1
CASSQNGMAGRPYNEQFF
TGTGCCAGCAGCCAGAACGGCATGGCGGGACGACCCTACAATGAGCAGTTCTTC
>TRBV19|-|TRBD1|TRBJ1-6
CASRTGTSYNSPLHF
TGTGCCAGTAGGACAGGGACCTCCTATAATTCACCCCTCCACTTT
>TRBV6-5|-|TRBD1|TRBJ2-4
CASSITRQGGNIQYF
TGTGCCAGCAGCATCACTAGACAGGGCGGAAACATTCAGTACTTC
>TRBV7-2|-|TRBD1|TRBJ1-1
CASSLVQGMNTEAFF
TGTGCCAGCAGCTTAGTACAGGGGATGAACACTGAAGCTTTCTTT
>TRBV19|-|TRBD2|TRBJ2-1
CASNPGGTSNNEQFF
TGTGCCAGTAATCCGGGGGGAACATCGAACAATGAGCAGTTCTTC
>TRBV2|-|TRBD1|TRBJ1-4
CARRQGPNEKLFF
TGTGCCAGGCGACAGGGCCCCAATGAAAAACTGTTTTTT
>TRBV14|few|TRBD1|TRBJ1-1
CASSRNRGLGAFF
TGTGCCAGCAGCCGGAACAGGGGTTTAGGAGCTTTCTTT
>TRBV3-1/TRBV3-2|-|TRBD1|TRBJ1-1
CASSQRQGAVAFF
TGTGCCAGCAGCCAGCGACAGGGGGCGGTAGCTTTCTTT
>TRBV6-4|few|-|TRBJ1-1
CASSELADRNTEAFF
TGTGCCAGCAGTGAGTTAGCCGACAGGAACACTGAAGCTTTCTTT
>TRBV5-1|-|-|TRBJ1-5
CASSLAGGKNQPQHF
TGCGCCAGCAGCTTGGCGGGAGGGAAAAATCAGCCCCAGCATTTT
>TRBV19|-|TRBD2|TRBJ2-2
CASSMGLAGGLGAGELFF
TGTGCCAGTAGTATGGGGCTAGCGGGAGGCTTGGGGGCCGGGGAGCTGTTTTTT
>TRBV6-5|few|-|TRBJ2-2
CATRGLTGELFF
TGTGCCACCCGAGGGCTCACCGGGGAGCTGTTTTTT
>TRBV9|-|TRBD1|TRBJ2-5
CASSYGTGGQETQYF
TGTGCCAGCAGCTACGGGACAGGTGGACAAGAGACCCAGTACTTC
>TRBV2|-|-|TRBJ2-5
CASSVDRYQETQYF
TGTGCCAGCAGTGTAGACAGATACCAAGAGACCCAGTACTTC
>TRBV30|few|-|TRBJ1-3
CAWNEGQLSGNTIYF
TGTGCCTGGAACGAAGGACAGCTCTCTGGAAACACCATATATTTT
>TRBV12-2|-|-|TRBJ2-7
CASRPGTSGSRYEQYF
TGTGCAAGTCGCCCCGGGACTAGCGGGAGTAGATACGAGCAGTACTTC
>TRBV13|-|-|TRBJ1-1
CASSLPSGRGGTEAFF
TGTGCCAGCAGCCTCCCATCCGGACGGGGGGGGACTGAAGCTTTCTTT
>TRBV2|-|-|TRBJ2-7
CASSRDTIRFYEQYF
TGTGCCAGCAGTCGGGACACAATCCGTTTCTACGAGCAGTACTTC
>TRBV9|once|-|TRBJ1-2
CASSVGRTAIPRHGYTF
TGTGCCAGCAGCGTAGGTCGAACAGCCATCCCCCGGCATGGCTACACCTTC
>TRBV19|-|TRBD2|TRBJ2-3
CASSPSGGPGADTQYF
TGTGCCAGTTCACCTAGCGGGGGTCCGGGGGCAGATACGCAGTATTTT
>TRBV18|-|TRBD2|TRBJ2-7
CASSPPGRTSGYEQYF
TGTGCCAGCTCACCACCAGGGAGGACTAGCGGTTACGAGCAGTACTTC
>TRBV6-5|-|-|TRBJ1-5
CASSYSGGANQPQHF
TGTGCCAGCAGTTACTCCGGGGGGGCCAATCAGCCCCAGCATTTT
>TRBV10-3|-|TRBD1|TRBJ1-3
CAIREGASGNTIYF
TGTGCCATCAGGGAGGGGGCCTCTGGAAACACCATATATTTT
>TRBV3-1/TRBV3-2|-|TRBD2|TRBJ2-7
CASSRTTSGRVQFKQYF
TGTGCCAGCAGCCGAACGACTAGCGGGAGGGTACAGTTCAAGCAGTACTTC
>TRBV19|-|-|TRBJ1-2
CASSIGHFYTF
TGTGCCAGTAGTATAGGACATTTCTACACCTTC
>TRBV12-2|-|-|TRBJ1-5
CASRSPGPWRNQPQHF
TGTGCAAGTCGCTCCCCGGGTCCGTGGCGCAATCAGCCCCAGCATTTT
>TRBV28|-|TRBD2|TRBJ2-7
CATRPGGVGHEQYF
TGTGCCACCCGTCCGGGGGGGGTAGGGCACGAGCAGTACTTC
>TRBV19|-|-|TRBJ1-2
CASSIGIRIHHNGYTF
TGTGCCAGTAGTATAGGAATCAGGATCCACCATAATGGCTACACCTTC
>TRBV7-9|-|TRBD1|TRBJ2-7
CASSHSPKPGQGSYEQYF
TGTGCCAGCAGCCACTCCCCTAAACCCGGACAGGGCTCCTACGAGCAGTACTTC
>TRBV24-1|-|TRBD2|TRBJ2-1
CATSDPVGGIYNEQFF
TGTGCCACCAGTGACCCCGTCGGGGGGATCTACAATGAGCAGTTCTTC
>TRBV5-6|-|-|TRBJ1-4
CASTLSGNEKLFF
TGTGCCAGCACCCTCTCCGGGAATGAAAAACTGTTTTTT
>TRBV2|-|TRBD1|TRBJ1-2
CASNSGTVMGGYTF
TGTGCCAGCAATTCCGGGACAGTAATGGGTGGCTACACCTTC
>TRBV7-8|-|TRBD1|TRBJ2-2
CASSLVGGQGSSTGELFF
TGTGCCAGCAGCTTAGTCGGCGGACAGGGGTCTTCCACCGGGGAGCTGTTTTTT
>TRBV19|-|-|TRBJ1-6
CASSKDGPGNSPLHF
TGTGCCAGTAGTAAGGACGGGCCGGGGAATTCACCCCTCCACTTT
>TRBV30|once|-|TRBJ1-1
CAWTRGRLSGNTEAFF
TGTGCCTGGACCCGGGGTCGGTTGAGCGGGAACACTGAAGCTTTCTTT
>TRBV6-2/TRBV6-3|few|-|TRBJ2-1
CASSSWRDEQFF
TGTGCCAGCAGTTCTTGGAGGGATGAGCAGTTCTTC
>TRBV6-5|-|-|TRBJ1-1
CASSYAGPTEAFF
TGTGCCAGCAGTTACGCAGGGCCCACTGAAGCTTTCTTT
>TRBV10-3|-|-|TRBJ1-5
CAISETPGRGGGSNQPQHF
TGTGCCATCAGTGAGACTCCCGGCCGGGGCGGAGGGAGCAATCAGCCCCAGCATTTT
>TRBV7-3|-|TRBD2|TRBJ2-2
CASSLTSGSPTGELFF
TGTGCCAGCAGCCTAACTAGCGGGAGCCCCACCGGGGAGCTGTTTTTT